Following are 21 T cell receptor beta chains from one sample sequenced in a study of T cell changes during pregnancy in multiple sclerosis. Sequenced by immunoSEQ multiplex PCR; TCRdb stores in-frame clones only, minus some. Of about 36,000 clones in the sample, 90% to 95% were seen once. The starting material was CD4+ T cells from peripheral blood mononuclear cells, obtained after pregnancy. The origin of the receptors is a female donor with multiple sclerosis, enrolled in a pregnancy study.

V usage is TRBV2 and J usage is TRBJ2-5; D is ambiguous. Trimming shortened V by 3 bases and J by 2 bases, and 7 bases separated the two germline ends. CDR3 length equals 13 residues. CDR1 is SNHLY and CDR2 is FYNNEI in the germline V gene. CDR3 nucleotide sequence: TGTGCCAGCAGTGAGTCCAGGCAAGAGACCCAGTACTTC. Amino acids: CASSESRQETQYF. The whole variable domain, remainder taken from reference TRBV2 and TRBJ2-5, is EPEVTQTPSHQVTQMGQEVILRCVPISNHLYFYWYRQILGQKVEFLVSFYNNEISEKSEIFDDQFSVERPDGSNFTLKIRSTKLEDSAMYFCASSESRQETQYFGPGTRLLVL.

The rearrangement uses TRBV7-8 and TRBJ2-7; 7 positions match TRBD1. The CDR3 loop spans 13 amino acids. V shed 5 bases and J 6 bases; nucleotides not matched to a gene: 7. Germline-derived CDR1 and CDR2 are SGHVS and FQNEAQ. DNA of the CDR3: TGTGCCAGCAGCCCGAGACAGGGTGGCGAGCAGTACTTC. Encoded protein: CASSPRQGGEQYF.

The rearrangement uses TRBV5-5 and TRBJ1-5; tentatively, D is TRBD1 (5 bases). Per germline, CDR1 SGHKS and CDR2 YYEKEE (reference sequence). The CDR3 has 15 amino acids. V was pared by 4 bases and J by 2 bases, with 13 bases between. The CDR3 loop is CASSDTGSGNQPQHF. In DNA, the CDR3 is TGTGCCAGCAGCGATACAGGTTCGGGCAATCAGCCCCAGCATTTT. The whole variable domain, remainder taken from reference TRBV5-5 and TRBJ1-5, is DAGVTQSPTHLIKTRGQQVTLRCSPISGHKSVSWYQQVLGQGPQFIFQYYEKEERGRGNFPDRFSARQFPNYSSELNVNALLLGDSALYLCASSDTGSGNQPQHFGDGTRLSIL.

The chain carries TRBV5-4 and TRBJ1-2; D remains ambiguous. The CDR3 is 14 amino acids. Germline V gene lookup returns CDR1 SGHNT and CDR2 YYREEE (reference sequence). Trimming took 4 bases from V and 2 from J, leaving 12 bases between them. Here the CDR3 reads CASSRRTQNYGYTF. DNA for the CDR3: TGTGCCAGCAGCCGCAGGACTCAGAACTATGGCTACACCTTC.

V usage is TRBV7-8 and J usage is TRBJ2-6; possibly TRBD2 for D (5 bases). Trimming shortened V by 5 bases and J by 1 base, and 12 bases separated the two germline ends. Germline V gene sequence: CDR1 SGHVS, CDR2 FQNEAQ. The CDR3 sequence is 16 residues long. CDR3 in DNA: TGTGCCAGCAGCCCTCGGACTGGGTCTGGGGCCAACGTCCTGACTTTC. Its translation: CASSPRTGSGANVLTF.

This chain links TRBV19 with TRBJ2-3, with 8 nucleotides matching TRBD1. The ends lost 9 bases at V and 2 bases at J; junction bases unmatched: 10. The CDR3 length is 15 residues. Per the germline V gene, CDR1 is LNHDA and CDR2 is SQIVND (reference sequence). CDR3 DNA: TGTGCCAGCAACAGGGGGGCCTCGTTCACAGATACGCAGTATTTT. It is translated as CASNRGASFTDTQYF.

This clone was observed once. The chain joins TRBV2 to TRBJ2-3, with 11 bases fitting TRBD2. The V gene end was trimmed by 6 bases and the J gene end by 1 base; junction bases not matched to a gene: 9. CDR3 size: 17 residues. CDR1 is SNHLY and CDR2 is FYNNEI in the germline V gene. CDR3 in DNA: TGTGCCAGCAGCCTTAGCGGGAGGGCATCTGGCACAGATACGCAGTATTTT. Translation: CASSLSGRASGTDTQYF.

The CDR3 reads CASSLGTGRHLTEAFF. The CDR3 region has the DNA TGTGCCAGCAGCTTGGGGACAGGGAGGCACCTCACTGAAGCTTTCTTT. The chain uses TRBV5-5 and TRBJ1-1, with 8 bases identical to TRBD1. The CDR3 length is 16 residues. V shed 0 bases, J shed 4 bases, and the junction held 8 bases outside the gene matches. CDR1 and CDR2 from the germline V gene are SGHKS and YYEKEE (reference sequence). Drawing the rest from reference TRBV5-5 and TRBJ1-1, the complete variable domain is DAGVTQSPTHLIKTRGQQVTLRCSPISGHKSVSWYQQVLGQGPQFIFQYYEKEERGRGNFPDRFSARQFPNYSSELNVNALLLGDSALYLCASSLGTGRHLTEAFFGQGTRLTVV.

This chain connects TRBV13 to TRBJ2-7; D may be TRBD2 (6 bases). Trimming shortened V by 1 base and J by 2 bases, and 9 bases separated the two germline ends. Germline-derived CDR1 and CDR2 are PRHDT and FYEKMQ (reference sequence). The CDR3 has 14 amino acids. The CDR3 reads CASSLAGVAYEQYF. CDR3 bases: TGTGCCAGCAGCTTAGCGGGGGTCGCCTACGAGCAGTACTTC. Using reference TRBV13 and TRBJ2-7 for the parts outside the CDR3, the full variable domain is AAGVIQSPRHLIKEKRETATLKCYPIPRHDTVYWYQQGPGQDPQFLISFYEKMQSDKGSIPDRFSAQQFSDYHSELNMSSLELGDSALYFCASSLAGVAYEQYFGPGTRLTVT.

The chain combines TRBV15 with TRBJ2-7, with 10 bases fitting TRBD1. CDR3 length: 15 residues. The germline V gene encodes CDR1 LNHNV and CDR2 YYDKDF (reference sequence). Germline trimming cut 6 bases from V and 3 bases from J; bases unmatched to any gene: 8. The chain's CDR3 is CATSNTGTGVYEQYF. The DNA for the CDR3 is TGTGCCACCAGTAACACCGGGACAGGGGTCTACGAGCAGTACTTC.

The chain uses TRBV30 and TRBJ2-4; 13 bases are a match to TRBD2. Trimming at V came to 4 bases and at J to 4 bases, leaving 4 bases not matched to a gene. The CDR3 spans 15 residues. Germline loops: CDR1 GTSNPN, CDR2 SVGIG (reference sequence). The CDR3 is CAWKGTSGVKNIQYF. The CDR3 bases are TGTGCCTGGAAAGGGACTAGCGGGGTTAAAAACATTCAGTACTTC.

The genes are TRBV10-3 and TRBJ1-1; 8 bases line up with TRBD1. Germline CDR1 ENHRY, CDR2 SYGVKD. V lost 6 bases to trimming and J lost 1 base; unmatched junction nucleotides: 7. The CDR3 contains 15 residues. As DNA, the CDR3 is TGTGCCATCAGCAAACAGGGGGAGACGAACACTGAAGCTTTCTTT. The encoded protein is CAISKQGETNTEAFF.

This clone has just one count. The rearrangement links TRBV6-5 to TRBJ1-2, with TRBD1 matching over 8 bases. The CDR3 is 14 residues long. The germline V gene encodes CDR1 MNHEY and CDR2 SVGAGI. V was clipped by 6 bases and J by 1 base; unmatched bases: 4. CDR3 amino acids: CASRTQGVNYGYTF. The CDR3 DNA sequence: TGTGCCAGCAGAACACAGGGGGTTAACTATGGCTACACCTTC.

The genes are TRBV7-8 and TRBJ2-3, with D maybe TRBD2 (6 bases). Germline loops: CDR1 SGHVS, CDR2 FQNEAQ. Trimming left V 7 bases short and J 1 base short, with 12 bases between. This CDR3 is built from 14 residues. The CDR3 nucleotides read TGTGCCAGCAAGGTGGGGGGTGGCACAGATACGCAGTATTTT. Translated: CASKVGGGTDTQYF.

The rearrangement links TRBV28 to TRBJ2-7; a possible D gene is TRBD1 (5 bases). Germline CDR1 and CDR2: MDHEN and SYDVKM. Deletions cut 3 bases from V and 4 bases from J, with 13 bases between. This CDR3 is built from 14 residues. As DNA, the CDR3 is TGTGCCAGCAGTTTGCCAGGGTGGCGGTACGAGCAGTACTTC. This sequence encodes CASSLPGWRYEQYF.

The CDR3 loop is CASSLGTGSYGYTF. The CDR3 region has the DNA TGTGCCAGCAGCTTGGGGACAGGTAGCTATGGCTACACCTTC. The J gene is TRBJ1-2, the V gene TRBV5-4; 7 nucleotides align to TRBD1. The germline gives CDR1 SGHNT, CDR2 YYREEE (reference sequence). The CDR3 runs to 14 residues. Unmatched junction bases numbered 3, after V lost 0 bases and J lost 4 bases. Filled out from reference TRBV5-4 and TRBJ1-2, the complete variable domain reads ETGVTQSPTHLIKTRGQQVTLRCSSQSGHNTVSWYQQALGQGPQFIFQYYREEENGRGNFPPRFSGLQFPNYSSELNVNALELDDSALYLCASSLGTGSYGYTFGSGTRLTVV.

The chain links TRBV10-3 to TRBJ1-4; maybe TRBD1 (5 bases). Germline V gene sequence: CDR1 ENHRY, CDR2 SYGVKD. V lost 3 bases and J 2 bases, leaving 10 bases between the germline ends. CDR3 length: 15 amino acids. The chain's CDR3 is CAISDWGGTNEKLFF. In DNA form, the CDR3 reads TGTGCCATCAGTGACTGGGGCGGCACTAATGAAAAACTGTTTTTT.

The chain employs TRBV5-5 and TRBJ1-2, with D maybe TRBD1 (6 bases). Germline CDR1 SGHKS, CDR2 YYEKEE (reference sequence). V lost 4 bases and J lost 2, with 12 bases in between. The CDR3 length is 14 residues. The CDR3 protein is CASSVDRFNYGYTF. Here the CDR3 DNA reads TGTGCCAGCAGCGTCGACAGGTTCAACTATGGCTACACCTTC.

This CDR3 reads CASSLGTGKNIQYF. The CDR3 DNA reads as TGTGCCAGCAGCTTAGGGACAGGGAAAAACATTCAGTACTTC. The chain has TRBV7-2 and TRBJ2-4; TRBD1 matches 8 bases. The germline CDR1 and CDR2 sequences are SGHTA and FQGNSA. The CDR3 runs to 14 residues. The ends lost 1 base at V and 4 bases at J; junction bases unmatched: 0.

The chain recombines TRBV7-2 with TRBJ2-5; 7 positions match TRBD2. J was trimmed by 5 bases and V by 0 bases; bases with no gene match: 6. The CDR3 has 15 amino acids. Germline CDR1 SGHTA, CDR2 FQGNSA. CDR3 sequence: CASSLAATSRETQYF. CDR3 nucleotides: TGTGCCAGCAGCTTAGCGGCGACTAGCCGGGAGACCCAGTACTTC.

The chain links TRBV18 to TRBJ1-2, with D perhaps TRBD1 (5 bases). Trimming cost V 3 bases and J 7 bases, with 12 bases left between them. Germline CDR1 is KGHSH and CDR2 is LQKENI. The CDR3 is 13 amino acids. DNA of the CDR3: TGTGCCAGCTCACCCGTTGGTAGGGGTGGCTACACCTTC. It yields the protein CASSPVGRGGYTF.